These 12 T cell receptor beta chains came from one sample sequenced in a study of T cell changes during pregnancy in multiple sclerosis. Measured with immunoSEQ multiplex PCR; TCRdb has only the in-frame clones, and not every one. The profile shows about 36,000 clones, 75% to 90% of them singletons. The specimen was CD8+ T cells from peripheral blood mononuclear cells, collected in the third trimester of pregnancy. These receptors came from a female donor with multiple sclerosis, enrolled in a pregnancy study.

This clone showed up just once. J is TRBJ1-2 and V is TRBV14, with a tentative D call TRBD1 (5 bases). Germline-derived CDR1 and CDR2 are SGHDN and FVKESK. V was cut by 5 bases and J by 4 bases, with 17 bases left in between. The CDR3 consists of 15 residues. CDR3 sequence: CASSAGSGLFYGYTF. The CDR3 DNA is TGTGCCAGCAGCGCAGGGTCGGGCCTATTCTATGGCTACACCTTC.

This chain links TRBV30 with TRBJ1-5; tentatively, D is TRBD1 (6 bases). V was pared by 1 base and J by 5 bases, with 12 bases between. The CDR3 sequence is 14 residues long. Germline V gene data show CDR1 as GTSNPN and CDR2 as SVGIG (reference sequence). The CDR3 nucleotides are TGTGCCTGGAGTGACGGGACATACTATCAGCCCCAGCATTTT. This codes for CAWSDGTYYQPQHF.

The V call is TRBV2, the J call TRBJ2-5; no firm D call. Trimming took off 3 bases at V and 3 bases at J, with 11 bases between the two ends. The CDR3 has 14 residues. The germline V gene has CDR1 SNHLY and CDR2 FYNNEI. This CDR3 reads CASSDSWAEETQYF. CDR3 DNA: TGTGCCAGCAGTGATTCTTGGGCAGAAGAGACCCAGTACTTC.

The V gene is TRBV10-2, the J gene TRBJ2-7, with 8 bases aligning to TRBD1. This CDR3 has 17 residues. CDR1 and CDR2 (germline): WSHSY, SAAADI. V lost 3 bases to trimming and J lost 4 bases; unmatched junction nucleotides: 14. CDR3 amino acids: CASSDPGQGGREYEQYF. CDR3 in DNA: TGCGCCAGCAGTGACCCTGGACAGGGAGGTCGGGAGTACGAGCAGTACTTC.

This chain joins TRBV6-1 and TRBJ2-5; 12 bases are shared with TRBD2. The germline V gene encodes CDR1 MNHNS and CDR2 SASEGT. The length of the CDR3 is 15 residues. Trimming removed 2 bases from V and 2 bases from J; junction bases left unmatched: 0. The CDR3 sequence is CASSELAGGQETQYF. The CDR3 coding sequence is TGTGCCAGCAGTGAACTAGCGGGGGGGCAAGAGACCCAGTACTTC.

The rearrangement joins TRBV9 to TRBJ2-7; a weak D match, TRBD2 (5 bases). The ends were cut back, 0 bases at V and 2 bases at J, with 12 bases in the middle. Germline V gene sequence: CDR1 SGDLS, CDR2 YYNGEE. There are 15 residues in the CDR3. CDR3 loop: CASSVGEDSAYEQYF. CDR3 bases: TGTGCCAGCAGCGTAGGCGAGGACTCGGCCTACGAGCAGTACTTC.

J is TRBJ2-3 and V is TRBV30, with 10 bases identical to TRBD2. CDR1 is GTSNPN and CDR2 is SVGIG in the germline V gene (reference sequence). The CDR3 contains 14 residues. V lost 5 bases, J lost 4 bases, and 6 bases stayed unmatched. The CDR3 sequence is CAWASGGGADTQYF. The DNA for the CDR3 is TGTGCCTGGGCTAGCGGGGGTGGGGCAGATACGCAGTATTTT.

This CDR3 is CASMTSGRAANTGELFF. CDR3 in DNA: TGTGCCAGCATGACTAGCGGGAGGGCCGCGAACACCGGGGAGCTGTTTTTT. This chain connects TRBV4-2 to TRBJ2-2, with 14 bases fitting TRBD2. The CDR3 is made up of 17 amino acids. V lost 7 bases and J lost 0; bases outside the gene matches: 4. Germline V gene lookup returns CDR1 LGHNA and CDR2 YNFKEQ.

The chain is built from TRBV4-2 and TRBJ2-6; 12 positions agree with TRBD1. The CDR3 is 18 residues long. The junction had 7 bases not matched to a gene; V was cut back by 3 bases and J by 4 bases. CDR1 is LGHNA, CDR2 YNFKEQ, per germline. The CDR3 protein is CASSHPRDRGPGANVLTF. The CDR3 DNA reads TGTGCCAGCAGCCACCCAAGGGACAGGGGGCCCGGGGCCAACGTCCTGACTTTC.

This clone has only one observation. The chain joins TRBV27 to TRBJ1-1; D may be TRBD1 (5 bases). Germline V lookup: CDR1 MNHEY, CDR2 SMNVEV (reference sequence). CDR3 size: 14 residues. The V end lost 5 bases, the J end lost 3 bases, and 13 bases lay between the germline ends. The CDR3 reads CASSRGLYYTEAFF. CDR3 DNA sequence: TGTGCCAGCAGTAGGGGCCTCTACTACACTGAAGCTTTCTTT.

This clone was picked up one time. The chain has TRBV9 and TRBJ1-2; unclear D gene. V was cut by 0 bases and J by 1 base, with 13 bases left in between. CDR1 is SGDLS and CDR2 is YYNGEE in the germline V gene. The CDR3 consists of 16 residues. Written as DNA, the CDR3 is TGTGCCAGCAGCGTAGTAGGAGAAGCGGGTAACTATGGCTACACCTTC. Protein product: CASSVVGEAGNYGYTF.

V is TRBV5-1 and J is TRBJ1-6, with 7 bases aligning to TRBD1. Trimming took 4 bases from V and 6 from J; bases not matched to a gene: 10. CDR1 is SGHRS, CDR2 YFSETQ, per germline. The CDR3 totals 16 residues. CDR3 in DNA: TGCGCCAGCAGCCCCACAGGACAGGCTCTTAATTCACCCCTCCACTTT. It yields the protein CASSPTGQALNSPLHF.